This T cell receptor (beta chain) came from a study of cytomegalovirus exposure and HLA in healthy donors. The CDR3 spans 13 residues. CDR1 PRHDT and CDR2 FYEKMQ come from the germline V gene (reference sequence). The ends were cut back, 4 bases at V and 5 bases at J, with 11 bases in the middle. This PCR relied on a set of 60 Vbeta primers and 13 Jbeta primers. The protocol was immunoSEQ multiplex PCR, while the TCRdb copy is restricted to in-frame clones and leaves out a portion. Counted here are 210,000 or so clones, roughly 88% occurring once; the ten biggest clones make up approximately 0.71%. Study findings and constraints: Presence/absence analyses assumed roughly uniform sequencing depth across donors. After further analysis at a later stage, roughly 15,000 TCR beta sequences were associated with HLA alleles at 0.05 false discovery rate.

This clone came up once. No antigen is known for it. This receptor was obtained from a boy between 2 and 10 years old in good health and CMV-seronegative. Sequenced material: PBMCs. This chain uses TRBV13 with TRBJ2-5, with D maybe TRBD2 (5 bases). CDR3 bases: TGTGCCAGCAGCTCACCGGGGATGGAGACCCAGTACTTC. Amino acids: CASSSPGMETQYF.